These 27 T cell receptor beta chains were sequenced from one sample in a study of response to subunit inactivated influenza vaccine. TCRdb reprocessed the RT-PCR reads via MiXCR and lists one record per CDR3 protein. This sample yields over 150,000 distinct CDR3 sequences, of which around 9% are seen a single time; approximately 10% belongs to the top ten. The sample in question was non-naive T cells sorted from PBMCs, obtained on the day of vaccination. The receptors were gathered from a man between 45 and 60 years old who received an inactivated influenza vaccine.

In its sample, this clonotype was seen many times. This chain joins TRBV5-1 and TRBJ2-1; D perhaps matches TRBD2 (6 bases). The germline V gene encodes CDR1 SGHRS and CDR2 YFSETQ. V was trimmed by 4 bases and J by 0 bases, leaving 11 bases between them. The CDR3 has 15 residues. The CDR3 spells CASSTWEDSYNEQFF. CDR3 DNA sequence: TGCGCCAGCAGCACCTGGGAGGACTCCTACAATGAGCAGTTCTTC.

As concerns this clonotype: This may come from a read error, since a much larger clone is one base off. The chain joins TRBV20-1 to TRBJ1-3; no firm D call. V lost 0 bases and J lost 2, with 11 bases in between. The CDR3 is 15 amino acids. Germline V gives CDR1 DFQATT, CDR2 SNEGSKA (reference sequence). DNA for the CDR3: TGCAGTGCTAGAGATACTAGGACGACTGGAAACACCATATATTTT. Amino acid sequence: CSARDTRTTGNTIYF.

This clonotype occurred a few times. CDR3 DNA: TGTGCCAGCAGTACGGGACTAGCGGGGGGGCCAGATACGCAGTATTTT. This sequence encodes CASSTGLAGGPDTQYF. This sequence joins TRBV6-2 or TRBV6-3 and TRBJ2-3; 16 nucleotides agree with TRBD2. Per germline, CDR1 MNHEY and CDR2 SVGEGT. J gave up 4 bases and V 5 bases, and 3 bases lay outside the gene matches. The CDR3 totals 16 residues.

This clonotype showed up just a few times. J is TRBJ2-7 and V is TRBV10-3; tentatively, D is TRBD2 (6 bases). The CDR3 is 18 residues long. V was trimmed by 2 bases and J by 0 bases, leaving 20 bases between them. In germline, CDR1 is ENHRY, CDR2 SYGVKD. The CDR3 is CAISEGGDVGGVSYEQYF. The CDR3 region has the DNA TGTGCCATCAGTGAGGGGGGAGACGTCGGAGGGGTCTCCTACGAGCAGTACTTC.

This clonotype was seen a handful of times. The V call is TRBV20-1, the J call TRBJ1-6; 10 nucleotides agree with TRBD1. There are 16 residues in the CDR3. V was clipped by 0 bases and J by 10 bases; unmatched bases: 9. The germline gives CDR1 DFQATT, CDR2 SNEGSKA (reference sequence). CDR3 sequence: CSARDEWSTGGSPLHF. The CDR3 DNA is TGCAGTGCTAGAGATGAATGGTCGACAGGGGGCTCACCCCTCCACTTT.

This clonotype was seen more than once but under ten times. CDR3 sequence reads: CSARRGGPSSYNEQFF. The CDR3 DNA reads as TGCAGTGCTAGAAGAGGGGGGCCCTCCTCCTACAATGAGCAGTTCTTC. The genes are TRBV20-1 and TRBJ2-1; perhaps D is TRBD1 or TRBD2 (6 bases each). Germline assignment: CDR1 DFQATT and CDR2 SNEGSKA (reference sequence). The ends were cut back, 2 bases at V and 0 bases at J, with 14 bases in the middle. This CDR3 has 16 amino acids.

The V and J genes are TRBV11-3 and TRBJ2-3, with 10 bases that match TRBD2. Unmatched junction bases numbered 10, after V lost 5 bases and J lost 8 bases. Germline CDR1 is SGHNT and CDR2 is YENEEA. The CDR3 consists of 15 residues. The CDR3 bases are TGTGCCAGCAGCCCCGGGACTAGCGCAGGGGGTACGCAGTATTTT. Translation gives CASSPGTSAGGTQYF.

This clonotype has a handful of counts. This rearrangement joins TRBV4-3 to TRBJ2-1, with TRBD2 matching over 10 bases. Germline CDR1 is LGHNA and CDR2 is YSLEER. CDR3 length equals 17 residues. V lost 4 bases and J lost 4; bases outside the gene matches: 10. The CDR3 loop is CASSPQASGRGYNEQFF. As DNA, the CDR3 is TGCGCCAGCAGCCCACAGGCTAGCGGGAGAGGGTACAATGAGCAGTTCTTC.

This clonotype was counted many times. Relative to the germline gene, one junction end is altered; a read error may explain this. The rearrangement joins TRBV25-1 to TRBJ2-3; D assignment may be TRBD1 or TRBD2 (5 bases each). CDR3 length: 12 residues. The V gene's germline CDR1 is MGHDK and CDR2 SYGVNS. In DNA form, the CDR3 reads TGTGCCAGCAGTGAATGGGAGAAGGGGCCAAATTTT. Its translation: CASSEWEKGPNF.

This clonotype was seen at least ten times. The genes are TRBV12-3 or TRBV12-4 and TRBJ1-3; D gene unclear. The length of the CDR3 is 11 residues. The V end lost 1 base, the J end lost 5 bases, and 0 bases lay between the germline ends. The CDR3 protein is CASSLGNTIYF. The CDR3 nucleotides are TGTGCCAGCAGTTTAGGAAACACCATATATTTT.

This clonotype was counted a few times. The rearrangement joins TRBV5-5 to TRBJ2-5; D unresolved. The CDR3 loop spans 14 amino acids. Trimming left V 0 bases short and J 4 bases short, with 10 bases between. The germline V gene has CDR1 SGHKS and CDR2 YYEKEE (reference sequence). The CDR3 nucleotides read TGTGCCAGCAGCTTGGAAGGATGGGGAGAGACCCAGTACTTC. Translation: CASSLEGWGETQYF.

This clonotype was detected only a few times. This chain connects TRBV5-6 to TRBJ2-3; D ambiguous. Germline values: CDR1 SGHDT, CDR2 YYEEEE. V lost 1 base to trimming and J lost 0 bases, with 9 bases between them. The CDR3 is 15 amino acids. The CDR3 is CASSLIDASTDTQYF. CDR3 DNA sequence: TGTGCCAGCAGCTTGATAGACGCAAGCACAGATACGCAGTATTTT.

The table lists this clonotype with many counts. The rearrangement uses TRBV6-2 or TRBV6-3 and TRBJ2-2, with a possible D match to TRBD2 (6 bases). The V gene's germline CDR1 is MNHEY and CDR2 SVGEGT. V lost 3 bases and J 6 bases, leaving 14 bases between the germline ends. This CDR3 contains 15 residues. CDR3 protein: CASSYSGLGAGELFF. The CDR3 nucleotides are TGTGCCAGCAGTTATTCGGGACTTGGAGCCGGGGAGCTGTTTTTT.

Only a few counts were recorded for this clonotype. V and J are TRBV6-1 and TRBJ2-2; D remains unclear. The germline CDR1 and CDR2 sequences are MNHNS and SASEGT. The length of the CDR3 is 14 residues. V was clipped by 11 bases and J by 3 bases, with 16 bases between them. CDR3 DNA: TGTGCCGCGTCGAAGGGCGCGGACACCGGGGAGCTGTTTTTT. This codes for CAASKGADTGELFF.

Here the CDR3 reads CASSHETVRSYEQYF. CDR3 DNA: TGTGCCAGCAGTCACGAGACAGTCCGATCCTACGAGCAGTACTTC. The rearrangement joins TRBV12-3 or TRBV12-4 to TRBJ2-7, with D tentatively TRBD1 (5 bases). CDR3 size: 15 residues. V was shortened by 5 bases and J by 1 base, with 15 bases between the two germline ends.

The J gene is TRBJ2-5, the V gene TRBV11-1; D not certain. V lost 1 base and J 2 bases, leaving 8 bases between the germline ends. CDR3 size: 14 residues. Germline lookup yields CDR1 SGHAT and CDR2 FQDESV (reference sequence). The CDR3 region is CASSLDPGQETQYF. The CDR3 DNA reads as TGTGCCAGCAGCTTAGACCCAGGACAAGAGACCCAGTACTTC.

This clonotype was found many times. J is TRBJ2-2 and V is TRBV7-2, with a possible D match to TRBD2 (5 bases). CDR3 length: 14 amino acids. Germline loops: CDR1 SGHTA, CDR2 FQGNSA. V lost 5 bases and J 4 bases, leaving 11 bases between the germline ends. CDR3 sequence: CASSPGLGTGELFF. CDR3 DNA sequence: TGTGCCAGCAGCCCCGGACTTGGCACCGGGGAGCTGTTTTTT.

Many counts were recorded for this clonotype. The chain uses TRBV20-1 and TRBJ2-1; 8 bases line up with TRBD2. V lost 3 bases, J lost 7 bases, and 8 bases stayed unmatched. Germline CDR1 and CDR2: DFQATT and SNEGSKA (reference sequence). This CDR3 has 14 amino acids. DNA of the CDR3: TGCAGTGCTAGTTATGGACTAGCTAGTAATGAGCAGTTCTTC. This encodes CSASYGLASNEQFF.

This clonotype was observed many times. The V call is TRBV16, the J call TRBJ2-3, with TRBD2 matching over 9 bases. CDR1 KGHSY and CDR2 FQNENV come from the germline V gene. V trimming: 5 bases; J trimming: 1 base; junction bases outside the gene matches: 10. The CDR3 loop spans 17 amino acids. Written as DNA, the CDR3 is TGTGCCAGCAGCGGAGGGGGACTAGCACTTCGCACAGATACGCAGTATTTT. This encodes CASSGGGLALRTDTQYF.

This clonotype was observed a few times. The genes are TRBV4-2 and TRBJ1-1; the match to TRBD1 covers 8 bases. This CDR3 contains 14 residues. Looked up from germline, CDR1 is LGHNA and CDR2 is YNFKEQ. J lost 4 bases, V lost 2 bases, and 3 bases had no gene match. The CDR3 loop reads CASSQPTGGTEAFF. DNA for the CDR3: TGTGCCAGCAGCCAACCTACAGGGGGCACTGAAGCTTTCTTT.

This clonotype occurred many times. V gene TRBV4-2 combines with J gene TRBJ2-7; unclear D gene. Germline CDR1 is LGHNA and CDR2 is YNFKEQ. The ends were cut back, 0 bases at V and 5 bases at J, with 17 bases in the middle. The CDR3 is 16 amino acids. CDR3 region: CASSQDLRSTDDEQYF. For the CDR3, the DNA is TGTGCCAGCAGCCAAGATCTTCGCAGTACAGACGACGAGCAGTACTTC.

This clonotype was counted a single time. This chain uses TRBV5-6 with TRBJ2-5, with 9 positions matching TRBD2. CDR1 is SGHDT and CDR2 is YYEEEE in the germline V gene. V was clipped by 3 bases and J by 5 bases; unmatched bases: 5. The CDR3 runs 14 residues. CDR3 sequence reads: CASSSRRGGETQYF. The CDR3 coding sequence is TGTGCCAGCAGCTCAAGGCGGGGGGGGGAGACCCAGTACTTC. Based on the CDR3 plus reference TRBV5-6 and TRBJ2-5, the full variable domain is DAGVTQSPTHLIKTRGQQVTLRCSPKSGHDTVSWYQQALGQGPQFIFQYYEEEERQRGNFPDRFSGHQFPNYSSELNVNALLLGDSALYLCASSSRRGGETQYFGPGTRLLVL.

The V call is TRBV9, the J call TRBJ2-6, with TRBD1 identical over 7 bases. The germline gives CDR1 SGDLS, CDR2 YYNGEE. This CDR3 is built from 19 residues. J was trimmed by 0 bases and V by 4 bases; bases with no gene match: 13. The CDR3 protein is CASSKRQGLMSSGANVLTF. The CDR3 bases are TGTGCCAGCAGCAAACGACAGGGCCTCATGAGCTCTGGGGCCAACGTCCTGACTTTC.

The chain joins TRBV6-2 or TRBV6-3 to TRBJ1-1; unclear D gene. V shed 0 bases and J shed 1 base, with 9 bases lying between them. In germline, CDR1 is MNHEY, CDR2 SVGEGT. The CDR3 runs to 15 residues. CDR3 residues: CASSYSIEANTEAFF. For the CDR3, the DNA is TGTGCCAGCAGTTACTCAATAGAAGCGAACACTGAAGCTTTCTTT.

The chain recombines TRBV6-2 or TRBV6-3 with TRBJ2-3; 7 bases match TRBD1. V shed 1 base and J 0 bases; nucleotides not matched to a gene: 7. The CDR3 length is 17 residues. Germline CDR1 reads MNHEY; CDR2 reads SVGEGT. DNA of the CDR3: TGTGCCAGCAGTTACTACCCGGGGACAGTAAGCACAGATACGCAGTATTTT. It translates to CASSYYPGTVSTDTQYF.

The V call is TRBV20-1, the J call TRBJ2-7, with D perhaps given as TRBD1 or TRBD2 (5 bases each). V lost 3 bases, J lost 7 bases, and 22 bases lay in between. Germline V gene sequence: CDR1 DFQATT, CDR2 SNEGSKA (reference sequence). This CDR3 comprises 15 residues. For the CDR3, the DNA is TGCAGTGCTAGTTCAATCAGGCAGGGACGGGGAGAGCAGTACTTC. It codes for CSASSIRQGRGEQYF.

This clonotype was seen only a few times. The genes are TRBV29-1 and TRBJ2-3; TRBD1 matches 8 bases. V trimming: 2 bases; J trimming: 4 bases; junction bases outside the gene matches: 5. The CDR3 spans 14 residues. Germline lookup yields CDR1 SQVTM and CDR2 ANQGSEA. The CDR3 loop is CSVEWTGSPDTQYF. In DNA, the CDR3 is TGCAGCGTTGAATGGACAGGGTCGCCAGATACGCAGTATTTT.